A selection of T cell receptor beta chains follows, all from one sample in a study of blood T cells in healthy people across ages. TCRdb reprocessed the 5' RACE reads via MiXCR and lists one record per CDR3 protein. The top ten clones hold roughly 13% of a sample with roughly 680,000 distinct CDR3 sequences, approximately 52% of them seen once. The material sequenced was blood. The receptors were gathered from a woman over 75 in good health. Each CDR3 is given without its conserved first and last residue. The order of the fields is V gene, J gene, CDR3 protein.

>TRBV29-1|TRBJ2-7
SVEDRQSSYEQY
>TRBV20-1|TRBJ1-1
SARVPGLVTEAF
>TRBV6-6|TRBJ1-5
ASSNQPQH
>TRBV6-1|TRBJ1-5
ASSEDQYSNQPQH
>TRBV29-1|TRBJ2-3
SVTSGSADTQY
>TRBV5-5|TRBJ2-5
ASSSFGTTSGETQY
>TRBV29-1|TRBJ1-5
SAGGGGHNQPQH
>TRBV10-3|TRBJ2-1
AISSLGGENEQF
>TRBV28|TRBJ2-1
ASSSGQGDYNEQF
>TRBV12-3/TRBV12-4|TRBJ1-1
ASSINTEAF
>TRBV10-3|TRBJ1-2
AISESGTGLSGYT
>TRBV4-1|TRBJ1-6
ASSYRDSSYNSPLH
>TRBV6-2/TRBV6-3|-
ASTFLAGGGETQY
>TRBV6-6|TRBJ2-5
ANSPQGLYQETQY
>TRBV21-1|TRBJ2-1
ASSKGGTSGRSNEQF
>TRBV3-1|TRBJ2-5
ASSYGTSERAQY
>TRBV4-1|TRBJ1-1
ASSQRGLGTEAF
>TRBV6-5|TRBJ2-4
ASSQGLAGGQYIQY